This T cell receptor beta chain was captured in a study of T cell responses to AZD1222 COVID-19 vaccine. Measured with immunoSEQ multiplex PCR; TCRdb has only the in-frame clones, and not every one. Of approximately 130,000 clones in the sample, 80% to 95% were seen once. Overall study results and limits: Regions left unmutated in variants are reportedly the target of nearly half of spike-specific TCRs. Dominant CD4 TCR responses targeted spike regions 160-218 and 743-854. At baseline, just 5 or 6 AZD1222 recipients tested seropositive.

Points on this clone: The antigen is not known. Distinct nucleotide sequences in the sample also encode this CDR3.

This sequence originates from an adult in good health. The material was peripheral blood, obtained on day 0 of AZD1222 vaccination.

The CDR3 protein is CASSPEETQYF. The CDR3 DNA follows: TGTGCCAGCTCACCGGAAGAGACCCAGTACTTC. V gene TRBV18 combines with J gene TRBJ2-5, with D hard to call. The V end was cut by 3 bases, the J end by 3 bases, with 2 bases between. The CDR3 is 11 residues long. In germline, CDR1 is KGHSH, CDR2 LQKENI. Full variable domain (outside the CDR3, taken from reference TRBV18 and TRBJ2-5): NAGVMQNPRHLVRRRGQEARLRCSPMKGHSHVYWYRQLPEEGLKFMVYLQKENIIDESGMPKERFSAEFPKEGPSILRIQQVVRGDSAAYFCASSPEETQYFGPGTRLLVL.